Each of the 3 T cell receptor beta chains below was sequenced from the same sample in a study of CD8 T cells in Susac syndrome. After extraction with the RNeasy kit, about 0.45 to 1 ug of the RNA was reverse transcribed using random hexamers. TCRdb passed the immunoSEQ multiplex PCR reads through MiXCR, listing each CDR3 protein once. The sample has about 150,000 distinct CDR3 sequences, 90% to 97% seen once. The source material was CD4+ T cells from PBMCs. The receptors were sampled from a human donor with Susac syndrome.

The V gene is TRBV20-1, the J gene TRBJ1-5, with 8 bases fitting TRBD1. This CDR3 has 15 amino acids. Per the germline V gene, CDR1 is DFQATT and CDR2 is SNEGSKA (reference sequence). The trim removed 3 bases at V and 0 bases at J, leaving 4 bases unmatched. The CDR3 sequence: CSARTGADSNQPQHF. The CDR3 coding sequence is TGCAGTGCTAGGACAGGGGCTGATAGCAATCAGCCCCAGCATTTT.

The chain joins TRBV20-1 to TRBJ2-1; 7 bases agree with TRBD2. V lost 1 base, J lost 4 bases, and 4 bases stayed unmatched. The CDR3 has 14 residues. The germline CDR1 and CDR2 sequences are DFQATT and SNEGSKA (reference sequence). Here the CDR3 DNA reads TGCAGTGCTAGAGCCAGCGGGACGTACAATGAGCAGTTCTTC. The encoded protein is CSARASGTYNEQFF.

The rearrangement joins TRBV24-1 to TRBJ2-3; 15 nucleotides align to TRBD2. The CDR3 has 18 residues. Unmatched junction bases numbered 12, after V lost 4 bases and J lost 8 bases. The germline CDR1 and CDR2 sequences are KGHDR and SFDVKD. CDR3 in DNA: TGTGCCACCAGTGACCCCGGACTAGCGGGAGGGCCCCGGAGTACGCAGTATTTT. It codes for CATSDPGLAGGPRSTQYF.